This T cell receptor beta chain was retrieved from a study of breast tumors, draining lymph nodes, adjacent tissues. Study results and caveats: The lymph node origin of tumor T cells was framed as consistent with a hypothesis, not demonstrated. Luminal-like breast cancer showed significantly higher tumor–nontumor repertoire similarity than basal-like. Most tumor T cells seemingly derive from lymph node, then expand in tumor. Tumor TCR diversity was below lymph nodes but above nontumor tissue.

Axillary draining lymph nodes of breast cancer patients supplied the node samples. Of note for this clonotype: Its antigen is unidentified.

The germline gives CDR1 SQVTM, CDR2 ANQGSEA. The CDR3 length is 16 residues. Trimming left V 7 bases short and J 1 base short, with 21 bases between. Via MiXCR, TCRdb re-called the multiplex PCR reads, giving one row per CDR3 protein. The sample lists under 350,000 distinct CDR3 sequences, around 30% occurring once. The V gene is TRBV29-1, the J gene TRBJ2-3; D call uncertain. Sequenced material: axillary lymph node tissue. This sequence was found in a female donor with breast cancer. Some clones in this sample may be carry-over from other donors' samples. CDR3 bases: TGCAGCGCCAGCAGCTTGGAAGTTCCGCGCACAGATACGCAGTATTTT. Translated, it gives CSASSLEVPRTDTQYF.